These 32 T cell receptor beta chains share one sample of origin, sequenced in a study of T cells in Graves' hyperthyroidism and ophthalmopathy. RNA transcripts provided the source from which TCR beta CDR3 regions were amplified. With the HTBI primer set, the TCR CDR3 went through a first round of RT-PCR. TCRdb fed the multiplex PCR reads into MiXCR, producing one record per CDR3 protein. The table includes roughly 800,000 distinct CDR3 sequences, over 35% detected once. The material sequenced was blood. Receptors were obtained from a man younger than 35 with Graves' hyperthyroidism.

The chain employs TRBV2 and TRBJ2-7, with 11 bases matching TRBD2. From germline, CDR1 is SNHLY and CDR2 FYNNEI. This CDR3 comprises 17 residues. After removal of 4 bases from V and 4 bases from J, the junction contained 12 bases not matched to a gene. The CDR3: CASSGGTSGSNGYEQYF. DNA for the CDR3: TGTGCCAGCAGTGGAGGGACTAGCGGTTCGAACGGGTACGAGCAGTACTTC.

CDR3 amino acids: CASAPGTNTGELFF. The CDR3 nucleotides are TGTGCCAGCGCCCCCGGGACTAACACCGGGGAGCTGTTTTTT. The J gene is TRBJ2-2, the V gene TRBV10-3; D is possibly TRBD2 (6 bases). V lost 10 bases and J 2 bases, leaving 14 bases between the germline ends. CDR3 size: 14 residues. Germline assignment: CDR1 ENHRY and CDR2 SYGVKD.

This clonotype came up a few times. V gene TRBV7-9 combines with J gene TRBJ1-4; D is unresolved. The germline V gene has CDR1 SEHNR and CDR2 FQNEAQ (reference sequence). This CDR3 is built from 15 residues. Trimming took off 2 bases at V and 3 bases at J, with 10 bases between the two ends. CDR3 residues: CASSLLLGANEKLFF. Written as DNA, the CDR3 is TGTGCCAGCAGCTTATTACTGGGAGCTAATGAAAAACTGTTTTTT.

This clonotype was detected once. Here the CDR3 reads CASSLLTGSNQPQHF. DNA of the CDR3: TGTGCCAGCAGTCTCCTAACCGGTAGCAATCAGCCCCAGCATTTT. The genes are TRBV6-1 and TRBJ1-5; no reliable D call. This CDR3 has 15 amino acids. Germline V gives CDR1 MNHNS, CDR2 SASEGT. Trimming shortened V by 5 bases and J by 0 bases, and 11 bases separated the two germline ends.

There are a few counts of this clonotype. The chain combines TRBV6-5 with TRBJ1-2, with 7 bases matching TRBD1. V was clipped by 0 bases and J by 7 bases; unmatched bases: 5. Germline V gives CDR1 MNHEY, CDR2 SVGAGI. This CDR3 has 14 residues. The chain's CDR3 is CASSYSYYRGGYTF. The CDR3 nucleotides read TGTGCCAGCAGTTACTCATACTACAGGGGTGGCTACACCTTC.

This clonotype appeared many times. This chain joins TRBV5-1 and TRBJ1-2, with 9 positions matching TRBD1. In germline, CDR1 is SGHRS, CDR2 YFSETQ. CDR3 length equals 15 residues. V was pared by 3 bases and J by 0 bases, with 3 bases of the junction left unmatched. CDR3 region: CASSSDRGANYGYTF. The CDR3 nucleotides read TGCGCCAGCAGCTCGGACAGGGGAGCTAACTATGGCTACACCTTC.

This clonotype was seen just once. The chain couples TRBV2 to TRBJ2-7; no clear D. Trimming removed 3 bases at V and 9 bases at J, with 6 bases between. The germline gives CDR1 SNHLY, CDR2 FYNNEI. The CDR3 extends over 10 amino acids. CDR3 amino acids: CASSDGRQYF. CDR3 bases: TGTGCCAGCAGTGATGGCAGGCAGTACTTC.

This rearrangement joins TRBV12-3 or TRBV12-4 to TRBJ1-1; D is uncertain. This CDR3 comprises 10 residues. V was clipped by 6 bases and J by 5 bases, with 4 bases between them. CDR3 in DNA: TGTGCCAGCAGACCAACTGAAGCTTTCTTT. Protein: CASRPTEAFF.

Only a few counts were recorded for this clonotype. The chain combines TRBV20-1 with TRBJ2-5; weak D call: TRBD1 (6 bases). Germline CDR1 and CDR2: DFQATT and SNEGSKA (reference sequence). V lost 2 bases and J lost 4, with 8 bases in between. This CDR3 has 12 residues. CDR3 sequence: CSARRGGETQYF. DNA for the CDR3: TGCAGTGCTAGACGAGGGGGAGAGACCCAGTACTTC.

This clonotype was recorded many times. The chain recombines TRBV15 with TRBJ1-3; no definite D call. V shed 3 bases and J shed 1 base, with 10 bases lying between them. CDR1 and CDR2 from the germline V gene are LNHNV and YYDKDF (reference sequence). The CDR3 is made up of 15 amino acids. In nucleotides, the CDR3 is TGTGCCACCAGCAGTGTAGCAATATCTGGAAACACCATATATTTT. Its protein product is CATSSVAISGNTIYF.

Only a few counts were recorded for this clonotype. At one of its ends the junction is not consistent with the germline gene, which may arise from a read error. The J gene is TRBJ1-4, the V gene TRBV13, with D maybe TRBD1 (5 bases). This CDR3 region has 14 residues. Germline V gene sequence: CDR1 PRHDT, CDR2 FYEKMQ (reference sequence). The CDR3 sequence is CASSPPVGREKLFF. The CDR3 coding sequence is TGCGCCAGCAGCCCACCTGTGGGGCGTGAAAAACTGTTTTTT.

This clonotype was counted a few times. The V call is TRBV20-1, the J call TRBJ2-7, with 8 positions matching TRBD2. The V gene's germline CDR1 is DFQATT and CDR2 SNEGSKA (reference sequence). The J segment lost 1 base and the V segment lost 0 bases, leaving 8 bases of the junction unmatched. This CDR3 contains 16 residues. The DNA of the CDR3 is TGCAGTGCTAGAGATTTAGGAGTAGCGGGATCCTACGAGCAGTACTTC. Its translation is CSARDLGVAGSYEQYF.

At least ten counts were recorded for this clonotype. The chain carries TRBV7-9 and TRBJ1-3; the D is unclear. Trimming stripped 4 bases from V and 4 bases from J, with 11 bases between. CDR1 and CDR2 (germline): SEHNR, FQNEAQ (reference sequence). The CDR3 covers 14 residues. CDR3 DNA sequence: TGTGCCAGCAGCTCTCAGGCGTGGGGAAACACCATATATTTT. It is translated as CASSSQAWGNTIYF.

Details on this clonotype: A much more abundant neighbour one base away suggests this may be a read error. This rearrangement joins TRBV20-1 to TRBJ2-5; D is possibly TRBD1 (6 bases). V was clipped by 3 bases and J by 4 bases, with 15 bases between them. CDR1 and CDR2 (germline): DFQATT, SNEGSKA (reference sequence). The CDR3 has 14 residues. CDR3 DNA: TGCAGTGCTAGTGGAAGGGGGTACCGAGAGACCCAGTACTTC. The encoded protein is CSASGRGYRETQYF.

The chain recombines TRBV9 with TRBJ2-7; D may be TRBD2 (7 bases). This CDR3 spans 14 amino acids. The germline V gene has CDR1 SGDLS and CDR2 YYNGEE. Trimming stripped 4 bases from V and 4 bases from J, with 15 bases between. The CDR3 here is CASSPAGARYEQYF. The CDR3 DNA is TGTGCCAGCAGCCCCGCGGGGGCGCGGTACGAGCAGTACTTC.

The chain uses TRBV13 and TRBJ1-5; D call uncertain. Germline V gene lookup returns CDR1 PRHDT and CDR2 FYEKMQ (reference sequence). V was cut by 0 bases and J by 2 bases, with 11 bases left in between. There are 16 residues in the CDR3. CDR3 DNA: TGTGCCAGCAGCTTAGGGGCCCCGGAGGGCAATCAGCCCCAGCATTTT. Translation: CASSLGAPEGNQPQHF.

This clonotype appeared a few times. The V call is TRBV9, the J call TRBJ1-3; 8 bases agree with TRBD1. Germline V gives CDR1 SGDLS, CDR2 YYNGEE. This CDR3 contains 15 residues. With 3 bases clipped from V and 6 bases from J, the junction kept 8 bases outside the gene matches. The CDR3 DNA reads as TGTGCCAGCAGCGAAACCTCAGGGGGCGTAAACACCATATATTTT. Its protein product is CASSETSGGVNTIYF.

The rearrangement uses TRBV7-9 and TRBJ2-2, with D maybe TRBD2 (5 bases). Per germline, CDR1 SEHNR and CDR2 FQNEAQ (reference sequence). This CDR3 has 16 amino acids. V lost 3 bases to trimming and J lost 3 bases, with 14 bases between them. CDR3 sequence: CASSLRTPSDTGELFF. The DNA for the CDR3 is TGTGCCAGCAGCTTGCGGACTCCCTCTGACACCGGGGAGCTGTTTTTT.

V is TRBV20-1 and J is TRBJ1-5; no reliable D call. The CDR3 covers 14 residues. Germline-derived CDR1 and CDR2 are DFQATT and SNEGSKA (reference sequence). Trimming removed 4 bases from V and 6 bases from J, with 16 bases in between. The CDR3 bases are TGCAGTGCTACTAGCGGCGAGGCAGGTCAGCCCCAGCATTTT. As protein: CSATSGEAGQPQHF.

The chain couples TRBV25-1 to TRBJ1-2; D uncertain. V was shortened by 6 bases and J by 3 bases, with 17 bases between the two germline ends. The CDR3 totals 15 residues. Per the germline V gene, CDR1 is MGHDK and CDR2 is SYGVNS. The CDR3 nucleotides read TGTGCCAGCAGCCAAGATGACGGGCCTTACTATGGCTACACCTTC. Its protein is CASSQDDGPYYGYTF.

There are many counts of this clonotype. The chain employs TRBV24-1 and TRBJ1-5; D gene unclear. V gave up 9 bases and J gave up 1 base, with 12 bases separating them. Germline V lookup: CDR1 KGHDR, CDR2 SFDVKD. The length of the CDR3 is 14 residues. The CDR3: CATATAESNQPQHF. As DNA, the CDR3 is TGTGCCACCGCCACGGCAGAGAGCAATCAGCCCCAGCATTTT.

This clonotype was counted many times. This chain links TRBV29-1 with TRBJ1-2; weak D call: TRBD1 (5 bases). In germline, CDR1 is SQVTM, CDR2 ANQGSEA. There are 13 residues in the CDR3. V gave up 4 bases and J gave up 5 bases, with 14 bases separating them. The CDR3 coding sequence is TGCAGCGTTGCAGAGACAGCTCCTTATGGCTACACCTTC. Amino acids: CSVAETAPYGYTF. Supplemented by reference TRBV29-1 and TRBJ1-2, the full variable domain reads SAVISQKPSRDICQRGTSLTIQCQVDSQVTMMFWYRQQPGQSLTLIATANQGSEATYESGFVIDKFPISRPNLTFSTLTVSNMSPEDSSIYLCSVAETAPYGYTFGSGTRLTVV.

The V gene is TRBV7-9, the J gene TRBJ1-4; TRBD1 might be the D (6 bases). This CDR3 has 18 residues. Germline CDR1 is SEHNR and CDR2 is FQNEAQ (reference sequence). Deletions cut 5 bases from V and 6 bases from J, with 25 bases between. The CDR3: CASSKRQGSRGGYEKLFF. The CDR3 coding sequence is TGTGCCAGCAGCAAAAGGCAGGGGTCCCGTGGTGGATATGAAAAACTGTTTTTT.

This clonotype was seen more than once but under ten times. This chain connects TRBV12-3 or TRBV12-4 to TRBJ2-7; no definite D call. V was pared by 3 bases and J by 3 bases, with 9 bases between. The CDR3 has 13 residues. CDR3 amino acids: CASSLAANYEQYF. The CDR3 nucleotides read TGTGCCAGCAGTTTGGCGGCAAACTACGAGCAGTACTTC.

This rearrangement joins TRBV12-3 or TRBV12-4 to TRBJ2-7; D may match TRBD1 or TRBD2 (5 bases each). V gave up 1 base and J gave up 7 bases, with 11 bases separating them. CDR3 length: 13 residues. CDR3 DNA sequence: TGTGCCAGCAGTTTAGTTGGGACCGGAGAGCAGTACTTC. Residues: CASSLVGTGEQYF.

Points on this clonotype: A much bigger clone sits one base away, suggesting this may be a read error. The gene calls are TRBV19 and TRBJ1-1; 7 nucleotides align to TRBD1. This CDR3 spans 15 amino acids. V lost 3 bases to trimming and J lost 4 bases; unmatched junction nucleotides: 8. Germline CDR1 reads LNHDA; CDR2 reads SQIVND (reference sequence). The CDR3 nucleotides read TGTGCCAGTAGTATTGCAGGGGGAGTGAGCACTGAAGCTTTCTTT. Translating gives CASSIAGGVSTEAFF. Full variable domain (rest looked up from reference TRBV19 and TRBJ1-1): DGGITQSPKYLFRKEGQNVTLSCEQNLNHDAMYWYRQDPGQGLRLIYYSQIVNDFQKGDIAEGYSVSREKKESFPLTVTSAQKNPTAFYLCASSIAGGVSTEAFFGQGTRLTVV.

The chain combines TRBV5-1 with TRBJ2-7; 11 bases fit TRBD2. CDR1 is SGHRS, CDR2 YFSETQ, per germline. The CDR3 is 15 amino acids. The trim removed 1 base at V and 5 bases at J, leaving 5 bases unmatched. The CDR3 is CASSLTSGGLHEQYF. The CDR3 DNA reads TGCGCCAGCAGCTTGACTAGCGGGGGACTCCACGAGCAGTACTTC.

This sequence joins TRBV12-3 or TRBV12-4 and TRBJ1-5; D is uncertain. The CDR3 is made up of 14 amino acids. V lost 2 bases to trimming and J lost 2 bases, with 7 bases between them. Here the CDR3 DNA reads TGTGCCAGCAGTTTAAAGCAGGGCAATCAGCCCCAGCATTTT. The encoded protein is CASSLKQGNQPQHF.

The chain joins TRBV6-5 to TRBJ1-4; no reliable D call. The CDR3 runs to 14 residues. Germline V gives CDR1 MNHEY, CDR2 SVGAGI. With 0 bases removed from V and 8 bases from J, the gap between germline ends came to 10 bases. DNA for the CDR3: TGTGCCAGCAGTTACTCGGTGGTGGGGGAAAAACTGTTTTTT. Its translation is CASSYSVVGEKLFF.

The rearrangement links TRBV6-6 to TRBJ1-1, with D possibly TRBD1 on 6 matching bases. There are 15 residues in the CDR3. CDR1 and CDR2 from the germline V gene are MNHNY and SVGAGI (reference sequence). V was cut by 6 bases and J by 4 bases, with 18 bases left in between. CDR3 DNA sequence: TGTGCCAGCAGCCGTGCCTCTGGGGGCGGCACTGAAGCTTTCTTT. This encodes CASSRASGGGTEAFF.

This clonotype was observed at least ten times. The CDR3 bases are TGTGCCAGTCTTAGGGCGGGACTCCTGAACACTGAAGCTTTCTTT. Its translation: CASLRAGLLNTEAFF. The V call is TRBV2, the J call TRBJ1-1; weak D call: TRBD1 (5 bases). V was trimmed by 9 bases and J by 0 bases, leaving 17 bases between them. CDR3 length: 15 residues. Germline CDR1 reads SNHLY; CDR2 reads FYNNEI.

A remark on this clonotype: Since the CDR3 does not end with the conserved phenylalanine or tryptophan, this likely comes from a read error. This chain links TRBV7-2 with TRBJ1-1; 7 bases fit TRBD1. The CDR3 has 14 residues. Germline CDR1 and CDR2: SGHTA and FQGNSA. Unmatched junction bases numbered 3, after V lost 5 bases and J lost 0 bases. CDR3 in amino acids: CASSPGQVNTEAFL. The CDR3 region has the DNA TGTGCCAGCAGCCCCGGACAGGTGAACACTGAAGCTTTCCTT.